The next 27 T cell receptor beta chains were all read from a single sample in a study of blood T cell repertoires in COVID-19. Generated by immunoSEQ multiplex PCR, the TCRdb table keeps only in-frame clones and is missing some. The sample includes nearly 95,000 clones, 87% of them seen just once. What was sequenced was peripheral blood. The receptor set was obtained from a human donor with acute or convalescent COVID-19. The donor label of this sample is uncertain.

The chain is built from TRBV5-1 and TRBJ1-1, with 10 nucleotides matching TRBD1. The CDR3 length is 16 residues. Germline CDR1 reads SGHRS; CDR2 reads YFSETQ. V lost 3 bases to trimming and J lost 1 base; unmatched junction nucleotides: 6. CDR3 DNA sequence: TGCGCCAGCAGCTCCGGGACAGGGGCCTGGAACACTGAAGCTTTCTTT. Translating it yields CASSSGTGAWNTEAFF.

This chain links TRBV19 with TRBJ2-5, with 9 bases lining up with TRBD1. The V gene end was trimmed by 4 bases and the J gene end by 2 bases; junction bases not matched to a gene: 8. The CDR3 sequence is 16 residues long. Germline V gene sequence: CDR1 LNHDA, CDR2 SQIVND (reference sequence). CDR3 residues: CASSTRQGGGQETQYF. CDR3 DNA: TGTGCCAGTAGTACGAGACAGGGGGGAGGGCAAGAGACCCAGTACTTC. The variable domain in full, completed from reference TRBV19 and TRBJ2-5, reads DGGITQSPKYLFRKEGQNVTLSCEQNLNHDAMYWYRQDPGQGLRLIYYSQIVNDFQKGDIAEGYSVSREKKESFPLTVTSAQKNPTAFYLCASSTRQGGGQETQYFGPGTRLLVL.

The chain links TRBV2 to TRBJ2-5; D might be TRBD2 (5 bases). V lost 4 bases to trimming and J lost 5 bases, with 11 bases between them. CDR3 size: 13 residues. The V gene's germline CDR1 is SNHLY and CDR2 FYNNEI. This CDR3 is CASSGTREETQYF. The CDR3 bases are TGTGCCAGCAGTGGTACTAGGGAGGAGACCCAGTACTTC. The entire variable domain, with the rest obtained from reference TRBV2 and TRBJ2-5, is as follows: EPEVTQTPSHQVTQMGQEVILRCVPISNHLYFYWYRQILGQKVEFLVSFYNNEISEKSEIFDDQFSVERPDGSNFTLKIRSTKLEDSAMYFCASSGTREETQYFGPGTRLLVL.

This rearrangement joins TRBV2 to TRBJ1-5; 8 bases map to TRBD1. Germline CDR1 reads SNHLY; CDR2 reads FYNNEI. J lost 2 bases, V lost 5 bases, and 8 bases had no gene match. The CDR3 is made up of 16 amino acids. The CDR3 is CASSLLGQGGNQPQHF. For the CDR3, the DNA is TGTGCCAGCAGTTTGCTCGGACAGGGCGGCAATCAGCCCCAGCATTTT.

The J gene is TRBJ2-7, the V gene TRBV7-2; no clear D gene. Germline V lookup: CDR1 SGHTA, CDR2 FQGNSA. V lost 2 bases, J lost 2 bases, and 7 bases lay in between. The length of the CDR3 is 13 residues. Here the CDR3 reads CASSLISAYEQYF. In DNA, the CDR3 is TGTGCCAGCAGCTTAATATCGGCCTACGAGCAGTACTTC.

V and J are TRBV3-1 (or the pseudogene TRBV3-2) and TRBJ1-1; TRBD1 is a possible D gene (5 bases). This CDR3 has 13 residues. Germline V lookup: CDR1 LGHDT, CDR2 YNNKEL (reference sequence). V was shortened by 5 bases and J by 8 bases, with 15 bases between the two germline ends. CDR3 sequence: CASSALAQGEAFF. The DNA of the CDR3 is TGTGCCAGCAGCGCCCTTGCCCAGGGAGAAGCTTTCTTT.

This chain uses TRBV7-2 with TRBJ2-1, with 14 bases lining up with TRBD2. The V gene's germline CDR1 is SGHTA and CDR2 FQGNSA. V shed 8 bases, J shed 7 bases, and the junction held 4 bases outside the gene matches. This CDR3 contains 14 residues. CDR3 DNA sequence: TGTGCCAGCTTGAGGACTAGCGGGGGGAATGAGCAGTTCTTC. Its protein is CASLRTSGGNEQFF.

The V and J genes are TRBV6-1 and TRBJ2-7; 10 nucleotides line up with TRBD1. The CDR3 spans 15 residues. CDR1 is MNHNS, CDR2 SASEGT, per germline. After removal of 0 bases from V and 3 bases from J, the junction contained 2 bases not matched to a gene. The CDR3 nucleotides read TGTGCCAGCAGTGAAGCCGGGACAGGGGTCTACGAGCAGTACTTC. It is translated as CASSEAGTGVYEQYF.

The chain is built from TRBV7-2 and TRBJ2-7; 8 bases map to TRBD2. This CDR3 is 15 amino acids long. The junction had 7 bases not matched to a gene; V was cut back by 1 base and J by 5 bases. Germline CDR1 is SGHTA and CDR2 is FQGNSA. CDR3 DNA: TGTGCCAGCAGCTTAGAGGGACTAGGTACAAACGAGCAGTACTTC. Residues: CASSLEGLGTNEQYF. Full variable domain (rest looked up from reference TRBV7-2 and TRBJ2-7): GAGVSQSPSNKVTEKGKDVELRCDPISGHTALYWYRQSLGQGLEFLIYFQGNSAPDKSGLPSDRFSAERTGGSVSTLTIQRTQQEDSAVYLCASSLEGLGTNEQYFGPGTRLTVT.

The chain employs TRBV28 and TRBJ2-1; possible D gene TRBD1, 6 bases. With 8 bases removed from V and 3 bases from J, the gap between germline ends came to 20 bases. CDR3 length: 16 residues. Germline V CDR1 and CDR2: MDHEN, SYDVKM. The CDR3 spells CASLTADRNLYNEQFF. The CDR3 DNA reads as TGTGCCAGCCTCACCGCCGACAGGAACCTCTACAATGAGCAGTTCTTC.

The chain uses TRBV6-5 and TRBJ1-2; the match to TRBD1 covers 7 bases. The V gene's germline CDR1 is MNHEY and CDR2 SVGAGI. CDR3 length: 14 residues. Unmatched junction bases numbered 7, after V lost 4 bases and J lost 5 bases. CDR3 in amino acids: CASSLNRDSYGYTF. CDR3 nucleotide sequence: TGTGCCAGCAGTTTAAACCGGGACAGTTATGGCTACACCTTC.

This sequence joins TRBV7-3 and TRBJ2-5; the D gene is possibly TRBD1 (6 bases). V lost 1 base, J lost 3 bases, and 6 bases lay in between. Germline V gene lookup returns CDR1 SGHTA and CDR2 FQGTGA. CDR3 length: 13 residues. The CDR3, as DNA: TGTGCCAGCAGCTTAAACAGGGAAGAGACCCAGTACTTC. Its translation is CASSLNREETQYF. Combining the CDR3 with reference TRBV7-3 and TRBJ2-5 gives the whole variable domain GAGVSQTPSNKVTEKGKYVELRCDPISGHTALYWYRQSLGQGPEFLIYFQGTGAADDSGLPNDRFFAVRPEGSVSTLKIQRTERGDSAVYLCASSLNREETQYFGPGTRLLVL.

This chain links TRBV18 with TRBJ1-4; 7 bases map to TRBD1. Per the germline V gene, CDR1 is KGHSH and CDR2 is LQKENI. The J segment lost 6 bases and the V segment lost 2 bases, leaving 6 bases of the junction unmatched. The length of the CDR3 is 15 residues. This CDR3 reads CASSPLEGADEKLFF. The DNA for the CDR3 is TGTGCCAGCTCACCATTGGAGGGGGCAGATGAAAAACTGTTTTTT. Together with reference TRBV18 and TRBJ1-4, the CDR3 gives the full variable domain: NAGVMQNPRHLVRRRGQEARLRCSPMKGHSHVYWYRQLPEEGLKFMVYLQKENIIDESGMPKERFSAEFPKEGPSILRIQQVVRGDSAAYFCASSPLEGADEKLFFGSGTQLSVL.

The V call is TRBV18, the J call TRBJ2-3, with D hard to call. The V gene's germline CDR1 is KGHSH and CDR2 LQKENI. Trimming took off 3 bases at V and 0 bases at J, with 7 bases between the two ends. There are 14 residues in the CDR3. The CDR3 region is CASSPPGSTDTQYF. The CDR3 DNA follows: TGTGCCAGCTCACCCCCGGGTAGCACAGATACGCAGTATTTT. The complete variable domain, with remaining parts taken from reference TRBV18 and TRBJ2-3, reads NAGVMQNPRHLVRRRGQEARLRCSPMKGHSHVYWYRQLPEEGLKFMVYLQKENIIDESGMPKERFSAEFPKEGPSILRIQQVVRGDSAAYFCASSPPGSTDTQYFGPGTRLTVL.

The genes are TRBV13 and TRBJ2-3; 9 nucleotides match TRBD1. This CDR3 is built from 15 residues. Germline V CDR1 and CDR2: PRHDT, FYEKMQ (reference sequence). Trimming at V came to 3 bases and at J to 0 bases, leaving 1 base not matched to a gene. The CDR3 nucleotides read TGTGCCAGCAGCTTGGGACAGGGCAGCACAGATACGCAGTATTTT. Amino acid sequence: CASSLGQGSTDTQYF.

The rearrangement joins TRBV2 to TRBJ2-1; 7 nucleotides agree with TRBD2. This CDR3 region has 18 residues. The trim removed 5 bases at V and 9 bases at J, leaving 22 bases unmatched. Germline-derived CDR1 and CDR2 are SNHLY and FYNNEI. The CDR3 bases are TGTGCCAGCAGTAGCGGTCCCCTTAGCGGGCGACTAGAGGTTGAGCAGTTCTTC. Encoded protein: CASSSGPLSGRLEVEQFF.

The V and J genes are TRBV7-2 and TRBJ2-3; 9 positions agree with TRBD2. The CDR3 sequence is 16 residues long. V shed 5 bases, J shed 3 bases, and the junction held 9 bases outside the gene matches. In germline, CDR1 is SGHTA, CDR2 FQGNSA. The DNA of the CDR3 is TGTGCCAGCAGCCCACGAGCGGGGGGCGGGACAGATACGCAGTATTTT. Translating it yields CASSPRAGGGTDTQYF.

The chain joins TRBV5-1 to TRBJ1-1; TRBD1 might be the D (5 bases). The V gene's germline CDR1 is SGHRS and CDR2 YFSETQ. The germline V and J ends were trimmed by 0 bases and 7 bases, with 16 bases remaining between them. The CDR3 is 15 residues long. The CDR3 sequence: CASSLADSRANEAFF. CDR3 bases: TGCGCCAGCAGCTTGGCCGATAGCAGGGCTAATGAAGCTTTCTTT.

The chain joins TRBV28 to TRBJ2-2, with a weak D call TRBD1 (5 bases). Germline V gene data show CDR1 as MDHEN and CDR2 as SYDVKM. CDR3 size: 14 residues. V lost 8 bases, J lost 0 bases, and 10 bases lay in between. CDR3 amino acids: CASETATNTGELFF. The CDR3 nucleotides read TGTGCCAGCGAGACAGCCACGAACACCGGGGAGCTGTTTTTT.

This CDR3 reads CASSLAGGSGGLKNRNEQFF. In DNA, the CDR3 is TGTGCCAGCAGCTTGGCCGGGGGTAGCGGGGGTCTCAAAAACCGAAATGAGCAGTTCTTC. The V gene is TRBV5-8, the J gene TRBJ2-1; 9 bases are a match to TRBD2. Trimming removed 0 bases from V and 7 bases from J; junction bases left unmatched: 20. The CDR3 totals 20 residues. CDR1 and CDR2 (germline): SGHTS, YDEGEE.

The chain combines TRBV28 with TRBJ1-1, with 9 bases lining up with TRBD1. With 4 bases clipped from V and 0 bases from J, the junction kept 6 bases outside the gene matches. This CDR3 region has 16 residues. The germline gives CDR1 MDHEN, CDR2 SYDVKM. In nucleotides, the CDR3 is TGTGCCAGCAGTTCTCCGGGACAGGGCCTGAACACTGAAGCTTTCTTT. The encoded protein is CASSSPGQGLNTEAFF.

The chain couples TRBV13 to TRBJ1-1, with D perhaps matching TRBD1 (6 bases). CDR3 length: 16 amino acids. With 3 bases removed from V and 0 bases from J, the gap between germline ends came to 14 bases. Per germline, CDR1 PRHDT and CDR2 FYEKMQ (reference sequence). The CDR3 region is CASSFRQVLMNTEAFF. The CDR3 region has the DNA TGTGCCAGCAGCTTTAGACAGGTACTCATGAACACTGAAGCTTTCTTT.

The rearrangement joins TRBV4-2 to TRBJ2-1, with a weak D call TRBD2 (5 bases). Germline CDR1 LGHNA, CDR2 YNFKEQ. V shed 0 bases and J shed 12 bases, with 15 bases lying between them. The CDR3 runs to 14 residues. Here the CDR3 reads CASSQERTWGRQFF. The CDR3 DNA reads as TGTGCCAGCAGCCAAGAGAGGACTTGGGGTCGGCAGTTCTTC.

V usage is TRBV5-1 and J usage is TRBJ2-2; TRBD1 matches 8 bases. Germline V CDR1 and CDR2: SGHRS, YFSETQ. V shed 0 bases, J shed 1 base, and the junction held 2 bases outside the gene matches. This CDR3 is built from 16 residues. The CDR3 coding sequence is TGCGCCAGCAGCTTGGCAGGACAGGGGAACACCGGGGAGCTGTTTTTT. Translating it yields CASSLAGQGNTGELFF.

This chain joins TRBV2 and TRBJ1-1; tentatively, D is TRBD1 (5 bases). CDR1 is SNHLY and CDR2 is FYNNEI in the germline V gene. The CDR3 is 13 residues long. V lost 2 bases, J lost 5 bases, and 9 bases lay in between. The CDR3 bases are TGTGCCAGCAGTGAATGGCAGGGTACTGAAGCTTTCTTT. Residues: CASSEWQGTEAFF.

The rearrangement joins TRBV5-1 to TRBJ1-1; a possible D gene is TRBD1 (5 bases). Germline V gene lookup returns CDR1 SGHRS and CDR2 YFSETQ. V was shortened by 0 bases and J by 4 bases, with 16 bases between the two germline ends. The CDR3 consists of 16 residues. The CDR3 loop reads CASSLAGDSSGTEAFF. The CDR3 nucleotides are TGCGCCAGCAGCTTGGCTGGGGACTCCTCGGGCACTGAAGCTTTCTTT.

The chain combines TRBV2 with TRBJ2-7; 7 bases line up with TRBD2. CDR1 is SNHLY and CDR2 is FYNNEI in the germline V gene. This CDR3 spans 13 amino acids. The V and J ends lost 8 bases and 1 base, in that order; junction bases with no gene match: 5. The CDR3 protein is CASSSGASYEQYF. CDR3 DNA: TGTGCCAGCTCTAGCGGAGCTTCCTACGAGCAGTACTTC.